Each of the 19 T cell receptor beta chains below was sequenced from the same sample in a study of T-cell reconstitution after alpha-beta-depleted transplantation in children. The library targeted TCRbeta and was prepared with unique molecular identifiers. MiXCR, applied by TCRdb to the PCR reads, yields one record per CDR3 protein. This sample has about 980,000 distinct CDR3 sequences; about 30% occur once, and the top ten carry under 30%. Sequencing used PBMCs, mostly from graft donor cells, obtained 360 days after TCRalphabeta/CD19-depleted stem cell transplant. The receptor source for this set is a boy younger than two who had a stem cell transplant for SCID, so the T cells may come from the graft donor.

V usage is TRBV20-1 and J usage is TRBJ2-1, with 8 positions matching TRBD2. This CDR3 is 14 amino acids long. Looked up from germline, CDR1 is DFQATT and CDR2 is SNEGSKA (reference sequence). The trim removed 3 bases at V and 2 bases at J, leaving 3 bases unmatched. CDR3 amino acids: CSASYGRAYNEQFF. The CDR3, as DNA: TGCAGTGCTAGTTACGGGAGGGCCTACAATGAGCAGTTCTTC.

This clonotype was detected many times. V is TRBV5-1 and J is TRBJ2-1; D ambiguous. Germline CDR1 reads SGHRS; CDR2 reads YFSETQ. V lost 4 bases, J lost 6 bases, and 20 bases lay in between. The CDR3 consists of 16 residues. The CDR3 coding sequence is TGCGCCAGCAGCCCCGGTCTGACCCTACTTGGCAATGAGCAGTTCTTC. Translation: CASSPGLTLLGNEQFF.

There are a few counts of this clonotype. The chain combines TRBV15 with TRBJ2-1, with D perhaps matching TRBD1 (6 bases). The CDR3 sequence is 17 residues long. V was shortened by 0 bases and J by 4 bases, with 16 bases between the two germline ends. CDR1 LNHNV and CDR2 YYDKDF come from the germline V gene (reference sequence). CDR3 region: CATSRDLPRGGYNEQFF. The CDR3, as DNA: TGTGCCACCAGCAGAGATCTCCCCCGAGGGGGTTACAATGAGCAGTTCTTC. Combining the CDR3 with reference TRBV15 and TRBJ2-1 gives the whole variable domain DAMVIQNPRYQVTQFGKPVTLSCSQTLNHNVMYWYQQKSSQAPKLLFHYYDKDFNNEADTPDNFQSRRPNTSFCFLDIRSPGLGDTAMYLCATSRDLPRGGYNEQFFGPGTRLTVL.

This clonotype came up a few times. The chain links TRBV20-1 to TRBJ1-1; D remains unclear. The CDR3 consists of 12 residues. The V gene lost 3 bases and the J gene lost 1 base, with 6 bases spanning the gap. The germline gives CDR1 DFQATT, CDR2 SNEGSKA (reference sequence). The CDR3 sequence: CSASLPNTEAFF. The CDR3 region has the DNA TGCAGTGCTAGTCTCCCGAACACTGAAGCTTTCTTT.

This clonotype was recorded a few times. The chain employs TRBV27 and TRBJ2-7; TRBD1 is a possible D gene (5 bases). The germline V gene has CDR1 MNHEY and CDR2 SMNVEV (reference sequence). V was shortened by 5 bases and J by 1 base, with 9 bases between the two germline ends. The CDR3 length is 13 residues. CDR3 nucleotides: TGTGCCAGCAGTATCCGACAGTCCTACGAGCAGTACTTC. Translation: CASSIRQSYEQYF.

This clonotype was picked up many times. One junction end does not reproduce the germline sequence, and a read error may be involved. The rearrangement links TRBV6-2 or TRBV6-3 to TRBJ2-7, with TRBD2 as a possible D gene (6 bases). Germline-derived CDR1 and CDR2 are MNHEY and SVGEGT. The CDR3 is made up of 14 amino acids. CDR3 protein: CASSYGGLPYEQYF. Written as DNA, the CDR3 is TGCGCCAGCAGCTATGGAGGACTACCCTACGAGCAGTACTTC.

The genes are TRBV5-1 and TRBJ1-6, with TRBD1 matching over 10 bases. The CDR3 length is 15 residues. V gave up 1 base and J gave up 10 bases; unmatched junction bases: 5. Germline-derived CDR1 and CDR2 are SGHRS and YFSETQ. In DNA form, the CDR3 reads TGCGCCAGCAGCTTGCAGGGGACAGGGGAATCACCCCTCCACTTT. Translated, it gives CASSLQGTGESPLHF.

The chain is built from TRBV5-1 and TRBJ2-5; TRBD1 matches 7 bases. CDR3 size: 15 residues. Germline CDR1 and CDR2: SGHRS and YFSETQ. V dropped 4 bases and J dropped 4; count of bases not matched to a gene: 10. CDR3 in DNA: TGCGCCAGCAGCGGAAGGACAGGTTTGGGAGAGACCCAGTACTTC. Residues: CASSGRTGLGETQYF.

This clonotype was seen a handful of times. This chain joins TRBV29-1 and TRBJ1-2, with TRBD1 matching 8 bases. V was pared by 2 bases and J by 3 bases, with 5 bases of the junction left unmatched. This CDR3 comprises 14 residues. Germline assignment: CDR1 SQVTM and CDR2 ANQGSEA. CDR3 nucleotide sequence: TGCAGCGTTGAACTGGGGACAGGCTACTATGGCTACACCTTC. Translating gives CSVELGTGYYGYTF. Full variable domain (remainder filled in from reference TRBV29-1 and TRBJ1-2): SAVISQKPSRDICQRGTSLTIQCQVDSQVTMMFWYRQQPGQSLTLIATANQGSEATYESGFVIDKFPISRPNLTFSTLTVSNMSPEDSSIYLCSVELGTGYYGYTFGSGTRLTVV.

The chain has TRBV12-3 or TRBV12-4 and TRBJ2-2; possibly TRBD1 or TRBD2 for D (6 bases each). Trimming stripped 3 bases from V and 4 bases from J, with 15 bases between. CDR3 length: 16 residues. The CDR3 nucleotides are TGTGCCAGCAGTTTTTCGGGGGCCGGGGTCACCGGGGAGCTGTTTTTT. Protein: CASSFSGAGVTGELFF.

The chain joins TRBV25-1 to TRBJ2-2; no definite D call. Trimming took 3 bases from V and 6 from J, leaving 14 bases between them. In germline, CDR1 is MGHDK, CDR2 SYGVNS. The CDR3 consists of 15 residues. CDR3 amino acids: CASSDSRRIAGELFF. The CDR3 DNA follows: TGTGCCAGCAGTGATAGTAGGAGAATAGCCGGGGAGCTGTTTTTT.

This clonotype came up a few times. This sequence joins TRBV5-6 and TRBJ2-4, with D unresolved. The CDR3 totals 14 residues. The germline gives CDR1 SGHDT, CDR2 YYEEEE. Trimming removed 4 bases at V and 5 bases at J, with 13 bases between. CDR3 sequence reads: CASSRSMPENIQYF. CDR3 nucleotide sequence: TGTGCCAGCAGCCGCTCTATGCCGGAAAACATTCAGTACTTC.

CDR3 sequence (DNA): TGTGCCACCAGCAGAGAAAATAGAGGTGAAAAACTGTTTTTT. Amino acid sequence: CATSRENRGEKLFF. The chain has TRBV15 and TRBJ1-4; D unresolved. This CDR3 is built from 14 residues. V lost 0 bases and J lost 7, with 9 bases in between. CDR1 and CDR2 (germline): LNHNV, YYDKDF (reference sequence).

In this sample, this clonotype turned up many times. V usage is TRBV6-1 and J usage is TRBJ1-5; 9 bases are shared with TRBD1. Germline V CDR1 and CDR2: MNHNS, SASEGT. Losses at the gene ends were 2 bases for V and 2 bases for J; bases not matched to a gene: 7. The CDR3 runs to 17 residues. The CDR3 DNA reads as TGTGCCAGCAGTGAATGGGGACAGGGATACGGCAATCAGCCCCAGCATTTT. Its protein product is CASSEWGQGYGNQPQHF.

In this sample, this clonotype turned up a few times. The chain has TRBV2 and TRBJ2-5; tentatively, D is TRBD2 (6 bases). V lost 8 bases to trimming and J lost 4 bases, with 8 bases between them. Germline values: CDR1 SNHLY, CDR2 FYNNEI. The CDR3 is made up of 11 amino acids. The CDR3 is CASGLRETQYF. The CDR3 DNA reads as TGTGCCAGCGGACTACGAGAGACCCAGTACTTC.

The chain has TRBV5-1 and TRBJ2-5; perhaps TRBD2 as D (6 bases). Germline V CDR1 and CDR2: SGHRS, YFSETQ. CDR3 size: 17 residues. V gave up 5 bases and J gave up 2 bases, with 22 bases separating them. CDR3 region: CASRISVGRGGQETQYF. As DNA, the CDR3 is TGCGCCAGCAGAATCTCCGTCGGGAGAGGAGGTCAAGAGACCCAGTACTTC.

This clonotype showed up many times. The chain joins TRBV25-1 to TRBJ1-2; D might be TRBD1 (6 bases). The CDR3 loop spans 17 amino acids. Trimming cost V 1 base and J 6 bases, with 21 bases left between them. Germline V gene sequence: CDR1 MGHDK, CDR2 SYGVNS. The CDR3 sequence: CASSEWGRQASGDGYTF. The CDR3 DNA sequence: TGTGCCAGCAGTGAATGGGGTCGACAGGCCTCCGGGGATGGCTACACCTTC.

This chain links TRBV20-1 with TRBJ1-2, with TRBD1 as a possible D gene (6 bases). Germline assignment: CDR1 DFQATT and CDR2 SNEGSKA (reference sequence). This CDR3 region has 15 residues. Between the trimmed V and J ends, which lost 2 bases and 5 bases, there was a span of 18 bases. CDR3 sequence reads: CSARNSAGAGYGYTF. The CDR3 DNA follows: TGCAGTGCTAGAAACAGCGCAGGGGCGGGGTATGGCTACACCTTC.

This clonotype was counted a few times. The CDR3 DNA reads as TGTGCCAGCAGCTTTCGGACTACCGGGGATTCCGGGGAGCTGTTTTTT. It is translated as CASSFRTTGDSGELFF. The chain is built from TRBV7-9 and TRBJ2-2, with a possible D match to TRBD2 (6 bases). Per germline, CDR1 SEHNR and CDR2 FQNEAQ (reference sequence). The CDR3 extends over 16 amino acids. Trimming pared 3 bases from V and 6 bases from J, leaving 17 bases between. Combining the CDR3 with reference TRBV7-9 and TRBJ2-2 gives the whole variable domain DTGVSQNPRHKITKRGQNVTFRCDPISEHNRLYWYRQTLGQGPEFLTYFQNEAQLEKSRLLSDRFSAERPKGSFSTLEIQRTEQGDSAMYLCASSFRTTGDSGELFFGEGSRLTVL.